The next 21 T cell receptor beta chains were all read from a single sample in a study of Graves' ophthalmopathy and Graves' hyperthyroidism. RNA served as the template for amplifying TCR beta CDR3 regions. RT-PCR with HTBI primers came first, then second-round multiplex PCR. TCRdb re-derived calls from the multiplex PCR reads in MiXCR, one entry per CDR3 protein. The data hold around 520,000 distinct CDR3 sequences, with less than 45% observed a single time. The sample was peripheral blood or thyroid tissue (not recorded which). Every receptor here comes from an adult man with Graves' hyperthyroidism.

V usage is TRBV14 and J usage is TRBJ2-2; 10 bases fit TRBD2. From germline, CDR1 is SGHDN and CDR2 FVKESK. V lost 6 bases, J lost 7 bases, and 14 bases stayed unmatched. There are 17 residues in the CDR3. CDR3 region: CASSLRLAGDAVGELFF. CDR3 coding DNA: TGTGCCAGCAGTCTCCGTCTAGCGGGAGACGCTGTCGGGGAGCTGTTTTTT.

The CDR3 here is CASSLQGGTDTQYF. Written as DNA, the CDR3 is TGTGCCAGCAGTCTACAGGGGGGCACAGATACGCAGTATTTT. V is TRBV6-5 and J is TRBJ2-3; 8 bases are a match to TRBD1. V shed 5 bases and J 1 base; nucleotides not matched to a gene: 2. Per the germline V gene, CDR1 is MNHEY and CDR2 is SVGAGI. This CDR3 is 14 amino acids long.

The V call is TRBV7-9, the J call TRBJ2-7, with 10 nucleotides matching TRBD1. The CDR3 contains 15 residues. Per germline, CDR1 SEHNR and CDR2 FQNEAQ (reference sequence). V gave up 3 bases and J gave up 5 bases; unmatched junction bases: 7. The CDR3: CASSFRDRGADEQYF. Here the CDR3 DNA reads TGTGCCAGCAGCTTCCGGGACAGGGGAGCCGACGAGCAGTACTTC.

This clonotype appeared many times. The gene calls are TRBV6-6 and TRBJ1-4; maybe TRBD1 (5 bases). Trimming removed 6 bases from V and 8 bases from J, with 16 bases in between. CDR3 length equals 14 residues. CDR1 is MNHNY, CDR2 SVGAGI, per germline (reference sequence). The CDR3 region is CASSRLGVDEKLFF. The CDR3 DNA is TGTGCCAGCAGCCGGCTAGGGGTTGACGAAAAACTGTTTTTT.

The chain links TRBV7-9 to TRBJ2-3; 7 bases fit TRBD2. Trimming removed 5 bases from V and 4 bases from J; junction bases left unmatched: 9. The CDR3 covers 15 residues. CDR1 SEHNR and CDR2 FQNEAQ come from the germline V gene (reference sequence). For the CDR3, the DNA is TGTGCCAGCAGCCTAGGAGAACTAGCGCCAGATACGCAGTATTTT. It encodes CASSLGELAPDTQYF.

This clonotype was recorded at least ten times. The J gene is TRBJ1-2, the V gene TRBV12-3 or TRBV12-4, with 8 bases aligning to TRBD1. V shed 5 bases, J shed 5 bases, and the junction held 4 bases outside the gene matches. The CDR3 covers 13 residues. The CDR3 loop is CASSEGQAYGYTF. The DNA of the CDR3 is TGTGCCAGCAGTGAGGGACAGGCTTATGGCTACACCTTC.

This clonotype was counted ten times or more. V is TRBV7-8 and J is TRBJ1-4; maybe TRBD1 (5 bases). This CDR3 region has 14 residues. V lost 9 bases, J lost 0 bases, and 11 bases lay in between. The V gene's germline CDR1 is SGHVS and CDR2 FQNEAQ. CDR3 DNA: TGTGCCAGTTCTCGGGGGGCAACTAATGAAAAACTGTTTTTT. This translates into CASSRGATNEKLFF.

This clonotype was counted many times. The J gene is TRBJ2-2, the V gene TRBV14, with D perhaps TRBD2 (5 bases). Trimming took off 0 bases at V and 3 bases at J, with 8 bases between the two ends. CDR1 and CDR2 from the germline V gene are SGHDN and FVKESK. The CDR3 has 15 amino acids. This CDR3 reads CASSQERAYTGELFF. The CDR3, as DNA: TGTGCCAGCAGCCAAGAGAGGGCATACACCGGGGAGCTGTTTTTT.

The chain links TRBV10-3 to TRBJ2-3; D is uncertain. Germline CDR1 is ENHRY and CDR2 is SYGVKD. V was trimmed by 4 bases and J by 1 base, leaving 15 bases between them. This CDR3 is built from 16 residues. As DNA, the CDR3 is TGTGCCATCAGTGGTTTTGGGTCTTCTGGCACAGATACGCAGTATTTT. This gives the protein CAISGFGSSGTDTQYF.

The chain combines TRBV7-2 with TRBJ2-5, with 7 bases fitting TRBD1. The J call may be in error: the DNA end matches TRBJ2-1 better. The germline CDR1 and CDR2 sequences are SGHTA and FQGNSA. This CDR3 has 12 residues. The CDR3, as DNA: TGTGCCAGCAGCCGCAGGGGGAATGAGCAGTTCTTC. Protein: CASSRRGNEQFF.

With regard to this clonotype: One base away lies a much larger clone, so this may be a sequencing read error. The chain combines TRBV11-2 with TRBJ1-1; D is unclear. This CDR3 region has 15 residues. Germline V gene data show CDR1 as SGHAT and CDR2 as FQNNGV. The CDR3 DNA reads TGTGCCGGCAGCTTTTTCTGGGCTGGGAACACTGAAGCTTTCTTT. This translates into CAGSFFWAGNTEAFF. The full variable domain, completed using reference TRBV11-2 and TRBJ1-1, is EAGVAQSPRYKIIEKRQSVAFWCNPISGHATLYWYQQILGQGPKLLIQFQNNGVVDDSQLPKDRFSAERLKGVDSTLKIQPAKLEDSAVYLCAGSFFWAGNTEAFFGQGTRLTVV.

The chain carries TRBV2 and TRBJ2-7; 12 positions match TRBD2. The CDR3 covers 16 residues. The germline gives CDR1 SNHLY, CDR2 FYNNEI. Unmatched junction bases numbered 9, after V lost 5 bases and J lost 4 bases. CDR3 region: CASSFYKTSGSYEQYF. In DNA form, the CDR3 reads TGTGCCAGCAGTTTCTATAAGACTAGCGGGAGTTACGAGCAGTACTTC.

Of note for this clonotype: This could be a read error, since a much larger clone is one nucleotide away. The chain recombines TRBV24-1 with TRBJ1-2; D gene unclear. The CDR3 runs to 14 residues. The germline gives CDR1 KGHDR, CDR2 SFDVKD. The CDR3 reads CAISDLAGNYGYTF. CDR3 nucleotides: TGTGCCATCAGTGATTTGGCTGGGAACTATGGCTACACCTTC.

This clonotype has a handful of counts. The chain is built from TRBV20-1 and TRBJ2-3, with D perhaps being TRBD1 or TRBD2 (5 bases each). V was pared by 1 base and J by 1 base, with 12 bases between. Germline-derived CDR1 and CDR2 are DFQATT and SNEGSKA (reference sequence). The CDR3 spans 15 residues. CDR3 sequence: CSARGDHLGTDTQYF. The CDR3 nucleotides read TGCAGTGCTAGAGGGGACCACCTGGGCACAGATACGCAGTATTTT.

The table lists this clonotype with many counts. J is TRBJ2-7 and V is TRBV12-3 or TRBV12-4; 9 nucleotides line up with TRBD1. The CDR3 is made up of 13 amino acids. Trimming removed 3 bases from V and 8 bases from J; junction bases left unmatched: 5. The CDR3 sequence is CASSFWDRDQQYF. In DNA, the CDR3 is TGTGCCAGCAGTTTTTGGGACAGGGACCAGCAGTACTTC.

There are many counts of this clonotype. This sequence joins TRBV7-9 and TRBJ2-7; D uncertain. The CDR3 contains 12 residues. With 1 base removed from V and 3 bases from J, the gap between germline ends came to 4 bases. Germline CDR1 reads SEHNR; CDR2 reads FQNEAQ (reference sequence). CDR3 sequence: CASSLDNYEQYF. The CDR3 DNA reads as TGTGCCAGCAGCTTAGACAACTACGAGCAGTACTTC.

CDR3 region: CASSFAVVFGSPLHF. The CDR3 nucleotides are TGTGCCAGCAGTTTTGCCGTTGTCTTTGGTTCACCCCTCCACTTT. The chain uses TRBV28 and TRBJ1-6, with D unresolved. From germline, CDR1 is MDHEN and CDR2 SYDVKM. The CDR3 spans 15 residues. The germline V and J ends were trimmed by 3 bases and 9 bases, with 15 bases remaining between them.

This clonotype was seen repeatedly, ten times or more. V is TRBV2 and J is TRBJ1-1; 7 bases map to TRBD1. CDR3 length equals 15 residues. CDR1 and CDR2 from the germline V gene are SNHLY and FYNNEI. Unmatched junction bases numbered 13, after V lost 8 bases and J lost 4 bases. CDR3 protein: CASGRDTGVVTEAFF. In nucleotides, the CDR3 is TGTGCCAGCGGAAGAGATACAGGGGTGGTCACTGAAGCTTTCTTT. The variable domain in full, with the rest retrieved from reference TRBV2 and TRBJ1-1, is EPEVTQTPSHQVTQMGQEVILRCVPISNHLYFYWYRQILGQKVEFLVSFYNNEISEKSEIFDDQFSVERPDGSNFTLKIRSTKLEDSAMYFCASGRDTGVVTEAFFGQGTRLTVV.

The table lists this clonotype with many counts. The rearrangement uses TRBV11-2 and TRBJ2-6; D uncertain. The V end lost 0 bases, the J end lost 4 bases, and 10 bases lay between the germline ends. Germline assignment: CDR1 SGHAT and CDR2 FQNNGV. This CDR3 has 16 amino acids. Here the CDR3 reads CASSLEGWSGANVLTF. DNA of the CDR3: TGTGCCAGCAGCTTAGAAGGCTGGAGCGGGGCCAACGTCCTGACTTTC.

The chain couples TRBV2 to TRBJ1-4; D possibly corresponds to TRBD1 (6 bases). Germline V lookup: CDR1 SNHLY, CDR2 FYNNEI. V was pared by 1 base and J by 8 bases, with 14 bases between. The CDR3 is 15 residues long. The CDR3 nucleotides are TGTGCCAGCAGTGAAGGAGGAGGGGGTGCGGAAAAACTGTTTTTT. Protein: CASSEGGGGAEKLFF.

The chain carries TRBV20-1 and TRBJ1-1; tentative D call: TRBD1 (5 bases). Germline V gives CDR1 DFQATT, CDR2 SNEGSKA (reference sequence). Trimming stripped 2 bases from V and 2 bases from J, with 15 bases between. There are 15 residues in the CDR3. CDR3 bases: TGCAGTGCTAGACTGGCGGGGGGGGTTAACACTGAAGCTTTCTTT. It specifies CSARLAGGVNTEAFF.